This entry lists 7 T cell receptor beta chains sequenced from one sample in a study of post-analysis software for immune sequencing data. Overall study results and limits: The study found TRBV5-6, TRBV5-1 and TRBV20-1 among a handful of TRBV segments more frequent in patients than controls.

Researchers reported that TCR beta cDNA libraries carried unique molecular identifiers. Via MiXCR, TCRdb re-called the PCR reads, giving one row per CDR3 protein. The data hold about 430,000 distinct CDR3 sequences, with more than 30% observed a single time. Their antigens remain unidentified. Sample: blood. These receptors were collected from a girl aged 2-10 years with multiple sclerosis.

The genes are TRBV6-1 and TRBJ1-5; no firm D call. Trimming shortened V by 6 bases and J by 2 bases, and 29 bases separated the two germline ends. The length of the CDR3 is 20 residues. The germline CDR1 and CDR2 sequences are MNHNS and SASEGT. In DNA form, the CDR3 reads TGTGCCAGCAGCCCCGGTCTCTTCCCCGGTTCTGCCGGGGGCAATCAGCCCCAGCATTTT. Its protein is CASSPGLFPGSAGGNQPQHF.

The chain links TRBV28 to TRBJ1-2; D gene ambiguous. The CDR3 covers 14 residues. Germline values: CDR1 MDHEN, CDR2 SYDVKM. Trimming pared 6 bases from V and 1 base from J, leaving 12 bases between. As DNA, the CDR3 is TGTGCCAGCAGCCCGTATCCGGATAACTATGGCTACACCTTC. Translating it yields CASSPYPDNYGYTF.

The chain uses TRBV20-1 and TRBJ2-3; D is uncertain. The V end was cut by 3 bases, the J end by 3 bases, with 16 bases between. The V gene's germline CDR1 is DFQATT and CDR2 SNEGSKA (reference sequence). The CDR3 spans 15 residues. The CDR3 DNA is TGCAGTGCTAGTGGGGAACCCCCCTTAACAGATACGCAGTATTTT. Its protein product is CSASGEPPLTDTQYF.

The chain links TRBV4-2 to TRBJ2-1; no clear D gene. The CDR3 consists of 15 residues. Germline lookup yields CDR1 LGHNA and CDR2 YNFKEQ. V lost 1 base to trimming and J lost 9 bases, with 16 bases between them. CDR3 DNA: TGTGCCAGCAGCCAAGGGATAGCCGCTTCTCTTGAGCAGTTCTTC. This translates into CASSQGIAASLEQFF.

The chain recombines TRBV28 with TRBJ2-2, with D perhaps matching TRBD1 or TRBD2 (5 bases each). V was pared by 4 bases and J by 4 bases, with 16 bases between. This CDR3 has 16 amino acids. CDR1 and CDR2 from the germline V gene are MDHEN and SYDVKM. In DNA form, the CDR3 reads TGTGCCAGCAGTTGGGACCCAGGGCGTAGCACCGGGGAGCTGTTTTTT. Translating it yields CASSWDPGRSTGELFF.

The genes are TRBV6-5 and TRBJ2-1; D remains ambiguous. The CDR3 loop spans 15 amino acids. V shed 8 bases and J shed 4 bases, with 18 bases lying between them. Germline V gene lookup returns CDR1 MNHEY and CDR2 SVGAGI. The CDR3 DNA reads TGTGCCAGCCGTAGATCGGTGGTCTCATACAATGAGCAGTTCTTC. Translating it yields CASRRSVVSYNEQFF.

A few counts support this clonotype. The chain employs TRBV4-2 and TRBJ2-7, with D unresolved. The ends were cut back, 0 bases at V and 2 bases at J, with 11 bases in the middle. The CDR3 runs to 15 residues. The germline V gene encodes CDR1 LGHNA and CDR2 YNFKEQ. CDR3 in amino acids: CASSQDFNVAYEQYF. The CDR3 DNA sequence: TGTGCCAGCAGCCAAGATTTTAACGTCGCCTACGAGCAGTACTTC.